One sample yielded the 12 T cell receptor beta chains listed below, sequenced in a study of PD-1 blockade in classical Hodgkin lymphoma (dated by TCRdb to the early 2020s). Explained via the paper, the time point label denotes: cycle 1 day 1 (C1D1), immediately before nivolumab initiation. Every trial patient had relapsed after autologous stem cell transplantation, and cohorts A, B and C differed in prior brentuximab vedotin exposure. Magnetic negative selection with a Miltenyi CD4+ T cell isolation kit was used to purify CD4+ T cells from thawed PBMCs. Library creation used the immunoSEQ multiplex PCR assay. TCRdb provides this immuneACCESS table in a form limited to in-frame rearrangements. Some clones are lacking; in checked studies, under half of them reflect an unresolved V gene, and why the rest are absent is not known. In this sample the table shows about 31,000 clones, around 86% of which occur a single time. The ten biggest clones cover about 2.3% of the sample.

The material was CD4+ T cells from blood, obtained at baseline. The receptors were sampled from a human donor with classical Hodgkin lymphoma.

V is TRBV5-8 and J is TRBJ2-7; D could derive from TRBD1 or TRBD2 (5 bases each). The CDR3 is 13 residues long. Germline assignment: CDR1 SGHTS and CDR2 YDEGEE. Trimming took 3 bases from V and 6 from J, leaving 13 bases between them. In nucleotides, the CDR3 is TGTGCCAGCAGCTGGAGTCGGGGACGCGAGCAGTACTTC. This encodes CASSWSRGREQYF.

CDR3 nucleotide sequence: TGTGCCTCCTCGAAGGGGACGCTTATCTACGAGCAGTACTTC. Protein: CASSKGTLIYEQYF. V gene TRBV28 combines with J gene TRBJ2-7; possibly TRBD1 or TRBD2 for D (5 bases each). The CDR3 extends over 14 amino acids. Germline CDR1 and CDR2: MDHEN and SYDVKM. V was cut by 11 bases and J by 3 bases, with 20 bases left in between.

This clone was recorded once. This chain connects TRBV20-1 to TRBJ2-7; D possibly corresponds to TRBD1 (5 bases). Germline values: CDR1 DFQATT, CDR2 SNEGSKA (reference sequence). Trimming pared 5 bases from V and 7 bases from J, leaving 12 bases between. The CDR3 runs to 11 residues. CDR3 coding DNA: TGCAGTGCTTGGGGCAGCTTAGAGCAGTACTTC. The encoded protein is CSAWGSLEQYF.

The chain has TRBV6-5 and TRBJ2-3, with 8 nucleotides matching TRBD2. The germline CDR1 and CDR2 sequences are MNHEY and SVGAGI. The junction had 7 bases not matched to a gene; V was cut back by 4 bases and J by 4 bases. This CDR3 contains 15 residues. The CDR3 reads CASSLSGSRSDTQYF. CDR3 in DNA: TGTGCCAGCAGTTTAAGCGGGAGTAGGTCAGATACGCAGTATTTT.

J is TRBJ2-2 and V is TRBV5-1; no clear D. CDR1 and CDR2 (germline): SGHRS, YFSETQ. V was trimmed by 4 bases and J by 4 bases, leaving 8 bases between them. This CDR3 contains 13 residues. DNA for the CDR3: TGCGCCAGCAGCCCGTCGGGCACCGGGGAGCTGTTTTTT. Protein: CASSPSGTGELFF.

The CDR3 DNA reads as TGTGCCAGCAGTGAATTGGGGGAGGGAGTCACCGGGGAGCTGTTTTTT. Protein sequence: CASSELGEGVTGELFF. The chain has TRBV25-1 and TRBJ2-2; TRBD2 matches at 7 bases. The CDR3 sequence is 16 residues long. CDR1 is MGHDK, CDR2 SYGVNS, per germline. Trimming took 1 base from V and 4 from J; bases not matched to a gene: 6. Filled out from reference TRBV25-1 and TRBJ2-2, the complete variable domain reads EADIYQTPRYLVIGTGKKITLECSQTMGHDKMYWYQQDPGMELHLIHYSYGVNSTEKGDLSSESTVSRIRTEHFPLTLESARPSHTSQYLCASSELGEGVTGELFFGEGSRLTVL.

The chain joins TRBV7-2 to TRBJ1-4; 10 nucleotides align to TRBD1. Germline CDR1 is SGHTA and CDR2 is FQGNSA. The trim removed 1 base at V and 5 bases at J, leaving 1 base unmatched. This CDR3 has 15 residues. The CDR3 sequence is CASSLGTGGNEKLFF. DNA for the CDR3: TGTGCCAGCAGCTTAGGGACAGGGGGGAATGAAAAACTGTTTTTT.

This clone was seen a handful of times. The CDR3 sequence is CASSLTGDRNYGYTF. The CDR3 nucleotides are TGCGCCAGCAGCTTAACAGGGGACCGTAACTATGGCTACACCTTC. The V call is TRBV5-1, the J call TRBJ1-2; 7 nucleotides match TRBD1. Germline values: CDR1 SGHRS, CDR2 YFSETQ. V dropped 2 bases and J dropped 1; count of bases not matched to a gene: 5. The CDR3 loop spans 15 amino acids.

This rearrangement joins TRBV28 to TRBJ1-4; no clear D gene. Germline V gene sequence: CDR1 MDHEN, CDR2 SYDVKM. The V and J ends lost 4 bases and 7 bases respectively, with 10 bases between them. The CDR3 loop spans 13 amino acids. The CDR3 region is CASSWRPSEKLFF. The CDR3 DNA is TGTGCCAGCAGTTGGCGCCCCTCTGAAAAACTGTTTTTT.

The genes are TRBV4-2 and TRBJ2-7; D gene ambiguous. From germline, CDR1 is LGHNA and CDR2 YNFKEQ. CDR3 length: 12 amino acids. The V end was cut by 3 bases, the J end by 4 bases, with 7 bases between. The CDR3 DNA sequence: TGTGCCAGCAGCCAGGCTAATTACGAGCAGTACTTC. The encoded protein is CASSQANYEQYF.

The chain carries TRBV5-4 and TRBJ1-1; 8 bases are a match to TRBD1. Germline V gives CDR1 SGHNT, CDR2 YYREEE (reference sequence). The CDR3 is made up of 15 amino acids. V shed 0 bases and J 2 bases; nucleotides not matched to a gene: 3. The CDR3 DNA is TGTGCCAGCAGCTTGGCGGGACAGGCTAACACTGAAGCTTTCTTT. This encodes CASSLAGQANTEAFF.

V is TRBV6-1 and J is TRBJ1-1; D is unresolved. Germline V gene lookup returns CDR1 MNHNS and CDR2 SASEGT. The CDR3 runs 12 residues. V lost 7 bases to trimming and J lost 1 base, with 7 bases between them. The CDR3: CASKYGNTEAFF. The DNA for the CDR3 is TGTGCCAGCAAATACGGGAACACTGAAGCTTTCTTT.